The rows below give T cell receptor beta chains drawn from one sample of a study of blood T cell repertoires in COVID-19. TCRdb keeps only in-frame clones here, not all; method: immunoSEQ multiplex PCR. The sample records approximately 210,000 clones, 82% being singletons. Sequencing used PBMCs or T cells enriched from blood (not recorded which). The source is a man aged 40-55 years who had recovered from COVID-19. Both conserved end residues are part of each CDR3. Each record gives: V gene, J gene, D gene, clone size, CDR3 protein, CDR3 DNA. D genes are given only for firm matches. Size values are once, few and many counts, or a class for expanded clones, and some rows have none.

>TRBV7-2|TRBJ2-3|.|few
CASSLADSPDTQYF
TGTGCCAGCAGCTTAGCGGACAGCCCAGATACGCAGTATTTT
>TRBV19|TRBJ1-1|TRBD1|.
CASKSGQVSNTEAFF
TGTGCCAGTAAATCGGGACAGGTTTCGAACACTGAAGCTTTCTTT
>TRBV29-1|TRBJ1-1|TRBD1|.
CSVEENRGSTEAFF
TGCAGCGTTGAGGAAAACAGGGGCAGCACTGAAGCTTTCTTT
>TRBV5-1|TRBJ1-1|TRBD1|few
CASSSGQGGTEAFF
TGCGCCAGCAGTTCGGGACAGGGGGGCACTGAAGCTTTCTTT
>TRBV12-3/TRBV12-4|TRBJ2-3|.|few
CASRPVATDTQYF
TGTGCCAGCAGACCCGTAGCAACAGATACGCAGTATTTT
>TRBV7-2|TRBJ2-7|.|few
CASSYGSSYEQYF
TGTGCCAGCAGTTACGGGAGCTCCTACGAGCAGTACTTC
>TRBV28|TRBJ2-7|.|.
CASSLMPGEQYF
TGTGCCAGCAGTTTAATGCCAGGTGAGCAGTACTTC
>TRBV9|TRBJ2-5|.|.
CASSVGAVQETQYF
TGTGCCAGCAGCGTAGGTGCAGTCCAAGAGACCCAGTACTTC
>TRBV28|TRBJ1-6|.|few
CASSPFGEIWVSPLHF
TGTGCCAGCAGCCCCTTCGGGGAGATCTGGGTTTCACCCCTCCACTTT
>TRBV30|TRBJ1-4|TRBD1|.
CAWNAGTANEKLFF
TGTGCCTGGAACGCCGGGACAGCTAATGAAAAACTGTTTTTT
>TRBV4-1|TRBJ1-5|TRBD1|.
CASSPSPQQGFSNQPQHF
TGCGCCAGCAGCCCGAGCCCTCAACAGGGGTTTAGCAATCAGCCCCAGCATTTT
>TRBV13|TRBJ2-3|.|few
CASSLSTDTQYF
TGTGCCAGCAGCCTGAGCACAGATACGCAGTATTTT
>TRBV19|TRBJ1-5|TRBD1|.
CASGPDRGDYSNQPQHF
TGTGCCAGTGGCCCGGACAGGGGCGATTATAGCAATCAGCCCCAGCATTTT
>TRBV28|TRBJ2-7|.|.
CASSLVRTRNSYEQYF
TGTGCCAGCAGCCTCGTCCGGACACGAAACTCCTACGAGCAGTACTTC
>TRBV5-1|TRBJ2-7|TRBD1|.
CASSLGGTATYEQYF
TGCGCCAGCAGCTTGGGAGGGACAGCTACCTACGAGCAGTACTTC
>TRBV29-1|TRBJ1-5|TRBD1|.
CRVVGGFGGQGDNQPQHF
TGCAGGGTTGTTGGTGGTTTTGGAGGGCAGGGGGACAATCAGCCCCAGCATTTT
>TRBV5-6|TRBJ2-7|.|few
CASSMDFSYEQYF
TGTGCCAGCAGCATGGATTTTAGCTACGAGCAGTACTTC
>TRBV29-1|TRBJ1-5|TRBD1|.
CSVAGTGDQPQHF
TGCAGCGTGGCCGGGACAGGGGATCAGCCCCAGCATTTT
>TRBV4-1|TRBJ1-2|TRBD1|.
CASSHRGQGARGYTF
TGCGCCAGCAGCCACCGCGGACAGGGGGCTCGGGGCTACACCTTC
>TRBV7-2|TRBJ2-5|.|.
CASSLARGRGTQYF
TGTGCCAGCAGCTTAGCGAGGGGGAGGGGGACCCAGTACTTC
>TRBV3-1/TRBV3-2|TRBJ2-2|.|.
CASTPTEPNTGELFF
TGTGCCAGCACCCCGACAGAACCGAACACCGGGGAGCTGTTTTTT
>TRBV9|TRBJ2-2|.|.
CASSPALNTGELFF
TGTGCCAGCAGCCCCGCGCTCAACACCGGGGAGCTGTTTTTT
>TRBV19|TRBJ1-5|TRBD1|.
CASSPTGGNQPQHF
TGTGCCAGTAGTCCCACAGGGGGCAATCAGCCCCAGCATTTT
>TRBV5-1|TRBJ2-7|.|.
CASSFGSLGVEQYF
TGCGCCAGCAGCTTCGGGAGTTTAGGTGTGGAGCAGTACTTC
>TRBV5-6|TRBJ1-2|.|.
CASSAKGWYGYTF
TGTGCCAGCAGCGCCAAGGGGTGGTATGGCTACACCTTC
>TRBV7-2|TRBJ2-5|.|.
CASSFGGGSETQYF
TGTGCCAGCAGCTTCGGAGGGGGCTCGGAGACCCAGTACTTC
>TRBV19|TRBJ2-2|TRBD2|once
CASSVREVAGELFF
TGTGCCAGTAGCGTGCGGGAGGTCGCCGGGGAGCTGTTTTTT
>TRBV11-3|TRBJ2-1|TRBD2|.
CASSFGTSGDNEQFF
TGTGCCAGCAGCTTCGGGACTAGCGGGGACAATGAGCAGTTCTTC
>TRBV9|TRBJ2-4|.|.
CASSAGGGPENIQYF
TGTGCCAGCAGCGCCGGTGGAGGGCCAGAAAACATTCAGTACTTC
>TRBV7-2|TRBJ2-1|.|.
CASSLDGGRNEQFF
TGTGCCAGCAGCTTAGACGGAGGCCGAAATGAGCAGTTCTTC
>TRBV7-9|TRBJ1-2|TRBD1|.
CASSSTGTGEGYTF
TGTGCCAGCAGCTCCACCGGGACAGGGGAAGGCTACACCTTC
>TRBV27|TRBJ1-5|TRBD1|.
CASSFAGQAYNQPQHF
TGTGCCAGCAGTTTCGCAGGACAGGCCTACAATCAGCCCCAGCATTTT
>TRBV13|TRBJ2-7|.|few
CASTLKGQSYEQYF
TGTGCCAGCACCCTAAAGGGGCAATCCTACGAGCAGTACTTC